Each of the 21 T cell receptor beta chains below was sequenced from the same sample in a study of cytomegalovirus exposure and HLA in healthy donors. Libraries were prepared by immunoSEQ multiplex PCR; TCRdb keeps only in-frame clonotypes and omits some of them. The data contain about 130,000 clones, more than 95% of them singletons. The sequenced sample was PBMCs. These TCRs come from a man aged 18 to 30 in good health and CMV-seronegative.

This chain joins TRBV28 and TRBJ2-7, with TRBD2 matching over 10 bases. Trimming took 5 bases from V and 4 from J; bases not matched to a gene: 5. There are 14 residues in the CDR3. In germline, CDR1 is MDHEN, CDR2 SYDVKM. CDR3 region: CASSLSSGRYEQYF. The CDR3 DNA follows: TGTGCCAGCAGTCTCAGTAGCGGGAGGTACGAGCAGTACTTC.

The chain uses TRBV28 and TRBJ2-7, with D hard to call. V lost 8 bases to trimming and J lost 0 bases, with 17 bases between them. The CDR3 consists of 15 residues. CDR1 and CDR2 (germline): MDHEN, SYDVKM. CDR3 sequence (DNA): TGTGCCAGCCAGACGAGTCAGGTTCCCTCCTACGAGCAGTACTTC. It specifies CASQTSQVPSYEQYF.

J is TRBJ1-1 and V is TRBV30; 7 bases fit TRBD1. The CDR3 length is 11 residues. Germline V gene lookup returns CDR1 GTSNPN and CDR2 SVGIG (reference sequence). With 0 bases clipped from V and 11 bases from J, the junction kept 3 bases outside the gene matches. The CDR3 DNA sequence: TGTGCCTGGAGTGTTCAGGGGGGTGCTTTCTTT. Amino acid sequence: CAWSVQGGAFF.

The V gene is TRBV10-3, the J gene TRBJ2-3; D is possibly TRBD2 (5 bases). The CDR3 consists of 14 residues. Trimming stripped 7 bases from V and 0 bases from J, with 11 bases between. Germline lookup yields CDR1 ENHRY and CDR2 SYGVKD. The CDR3 coding sequence is TGTGCCATCAAGAGGGATACTAGCACAGATACGCAGTATTTT. Protein sequence: CAIKRDTSTDTQYF.

The chain has TRBV4-3 and TRBJ2-1, with a weak D call TRBD2 (5 bases). Germline lookup yields CDR1 LGHNA and CDR2 YSLEER. The CDR3 is made up of 15 amino acids. V lost 0 bases and J 3 bases, leaving 9 bases between the germline ends. CDR3 sequence (DNA): TGCGCCAGCAGCCAAGATACTAGTGTCTACAATGAGCAGTTCTTC. Translating gives CASSQDTSVYNEQFF.

The chain carries TRBV7-9 and TRBJ1-3, with 11 bases matching TRBD1. CDR3 length: 17 amino acids. Germline-derived CDR1 and CDR2 are SEHNR and FQNEAQ (reference sequence). Trimming took 5 bases from V and 0 from J; bases not matched to a gene: 6. The CDR3 protein is CASSGRTGGDSGNTIYF. For the CDR3, the DNA is TGTGCCAGCAGCGGGCGGACAGGGGGCGACTCTGGAAACACCATATATTTT.

This chain links TRBV11-2 with TRBJ2-1; 9 bases line up with TRBD2. This CDR3 region has 16 residues. Trimming took 5 bases from V and 9 from J; bases not matched to a gene: 14. Germline assignment: CDR1 SGHAT and CDR2 FQNNGV. The CDR3: CASSPPASGIEGEQFF. The CDR3 DNA sequence: TGTGCCAGCAGCCCCCCCGCTAGCGGGATTGAGGGTGAGCAGTTCTTC.

The chain carries TRBV6-5 and TRBJ1-2, with D possibly being TRBD1 (6 bases). The CDR3 runs to 14 residues. Trimming removed 7 bases at V and 2 bases at J, with 14 bases between. Germline V gives CDR1 MNHEY, CDR2 SVGAGI. As DNA, the CDR3 is TGTGCCAGCACCACAGGGTGGGGGAACTATGGCTACACCTTC. It codes for CASTTGWGNYGYTF.

V and J are TRBV27 and TRBJ2-3, with TRBD2 matching 15 bases. Germline CDR1 MNHEY, CDR2 SMNVEV (reference sequence). V lost 10 bases to trimming and J lost 5 bases; unmatched junction nucleotides: 10. CDR3 length equals 16 residues. CDR3 amino acids: CATVGLAGGPGDTQYF. The CDR3, as DNA: TGTGCCACCGTTGGACTAGCGGGAGGGCCGGGAGATACGCAGTATTTT.

This chain connects TRBV11-3 to TRBJ2-7, with D unclear. This CDR3 has 15 amino acids. The V end lost 3 bases, the J end lost 0 bases, and 12 bases lay between the germline ends. In germline, CDR1 is SGHNT, CDR2 YENEEA. DNA for the CDR3: TGTGCCAGCAGCTTCTATGGAAGGAGCTCCTACGAGCAGTACTTC. Protein sequence: CASSFYGRSSYEQYF. Full variable domain (missing parts from reference TRBV11-3 and TRBJ2-7): EAGVVQSPRYKIIEKKQPVAFWCNPISGHNTLYWYLQNLGQGPELLIRYENEEAVDDSQLPKDRFSAERLKGVDSTLKIQPAELGDSAVYLCASSFYGRSSYEQYFGPGTRLTVT.

V gene TRBV14 combines with J gene TRBJ2-3, with D maybe TRBD1 (5 bases). This CDR3 contains 14 residues. V was shortened by 4 bases and J by 3 bases, with 11 bases between the two germline ends. Per the germline V gene, CDR1 is SGHDN and CDR2 is FVKESK. This CDR3 is CASSLSYRTDTQYF. CDR3 coding DNA: TGTGCCAGCAGCCTATCCTACAGGACAGATACGCAGTATTTT.

V usage is TRBV11-2 and J usage is TRBJ2-3, with 8 bases that match TRBD1. Germline V CDR1 and CDR2: SGHAT, FQNNGV. The CDR3 runs 15 residues. V lost 5 bases to trimming and J lost 0 bases; unmatched junction nucleotides: 4. The CDR3 region is CASSPNRGSTDTQYF. The DNA of the CDR3 is TGTGCCAGCAGCCCTAACAGGGGGAGCACAGATACGCAGTATTTT.

This clone came up once. The chain couples TRBV6-6 to TRBJ2-3; a possible D gene is TRBD2 (5 bases). The CDR3 is 15 amino acids. Germline V CDR1 and CDR2: MNHNY, SVGAGI (reference sequence). Trimming shortened V by 4 bases and J by 0 bases, and 11 bases separated the two germline ends. The CDR3 DNA reads TGTGCCAGCAGTTCCCTAGCTCCTAGCACAGATACGCAGTATTTT. Its protein is CASSSLAPSTDTQYF.

V is TRBV7-2 and J is TRBJ2-7; 14 bases match TRBD2. V was pared by 5 bases and J by 4 bases, with 16 bases of the junction left unmatched. Germline values: CDR1 SGHTA, CDR2 FQGNSA. The CDR3 consists of 19 residues. The CDR3 is CASSPPLPLRTSGRYEQYF. In DNA form, the CDR3 reads TGTGCCAGCAGCCCCCCCCTACCCCTTCGGACTAGCGGGAGGTACGAGCAGTACTTC.

The chain joins TRBV28 to TRBJ1-5; D is ambiguous. With 2 bases removed from V and 0 bases from J, the gap between germline ends came to 11 bases. The CDR3 is made up of 16 amino acids. Germline values: CDR1 MDHEN, CDR2 SYDVKM. CDR3 nucleotide sequence: TGTGCCAGCAGTTTACGTAGCTGGTATAGCAATCAGCCCCAGCATTTT. Translation: CASSLRSWYSNQPQHF.

The rearrangement links TRBV11-3 to TRBJ2-2; tentatively, D is TRBD2 (6 bases). Between the trimmed V and J ends, which lost 5 bases and 3 bases, there was a span of 10 bases. This CDR3 comprises 14 residues. Germline V gene data show CDR1 as SGHNT and CDR2 as YENEEA. CDR3 residues: CASSAGLHTGELFF. CDR3 sequence (DNA): TGTGCCAGCAGCGCGGGGTTACACACCGGGGAGCTGTTTTTT.

This clone was recorded once. The CDR3 protein is CASSRIFWTSGLGEQFF. In DNA form, the CDR3 reads TGTGCCAGCAGCCGGATCTTTTGGACTAGCGGCCTGGGCGAGCAGTTCTTC. The V and J genes are TRBV5-6 and TRBJ2-1, with TRBD2 identical over 10 bases. The CDR3 consists of 17 residues. Germline V gives CDR1 SGHDT, CDR2 YYEEEE. V shed 4 bases and J 10 bases; nucleotides not matched to a gene: 17.

The chain combines TRBV6-5 with TRBJ2-5, with D possibly being TRBD2 (6 bases). CDR3 size: 15 residues. Trimming removed 0 bases at V and 5 bases at J, with 13 bases between. Germline V gene sequence: CDR1 MNHEY, CDR2 SVGAGI. CDR3 region: CASSYSLASGETQYF. In nucleotides, the CDR3 is TGTGCCAGCAGTTACTCGCTAGCGTCCGGGGAGACCCAGTACTTC.

The V and J genes are TRBV6-5 and TRBJ1-1; TRBD1 aligns across 9 bases. The trim removed 2 bases at V and 3 bases at J, leaving 4 bases unmatched. This CDR3 is built from 15 residues. Per the germline V gene, CDR1 is MNHEY and CDR2 is SVGAGI. CDR3 protein: CASSYGTGRDTEAFF. DNA of the CDR3: TGTGCCAGCAGTTACGGGACAGGGCGGGACACTGAAGCTTTCTTT.

This chain connects TRBV30 to TRBJ1-5; D perhaps matches TRBD1 (5 bases). Germline values: CDR1 GTSNPN, CDR2 SVGIG (reference sequence). This CDR3 has 14 amino acids. Deletions cut 0 bases from V and 4 bases from J, with 10 bases between. The CDR3 DNA is TGTGCCTGGAGTGTAGACAGATTTAATCAGCCCCAGCATTTT. Protein sequence: CAWSVDRFNQPQHF.

The chain links TRBV7-9 to TRBJ2-4; no reliable D call. Trimming shortened V by 5 bases and J by 0 bases, and 17 bases separated the two germline ends. Per the germline V gene, CDR1 is SEHNR and CDR2 is FQNEAQ (reference sequence). The CDR3 consists of 17 residues. Here the CDR3 DNA reads TGTGCCAGCAGCCGTATGACTGCACCCCTAGCCAAAAACATTCAGTACTTC. Translating it yields CASSRMTAPLAKNIQYF. Variable domain in full (rest from reference TRBV7-9 and TRBJ2-4): DTGVSQNPRHKITKRGQNVTFRCDPISEHNRLYWYRQTLGQGPEFLTYFQNEAQLEKSRLLSDRFSAERPKGSFSTLEIQRTEQGDSAMYLCASSRMTAPLAKNIQYFGAGTRLSVL.